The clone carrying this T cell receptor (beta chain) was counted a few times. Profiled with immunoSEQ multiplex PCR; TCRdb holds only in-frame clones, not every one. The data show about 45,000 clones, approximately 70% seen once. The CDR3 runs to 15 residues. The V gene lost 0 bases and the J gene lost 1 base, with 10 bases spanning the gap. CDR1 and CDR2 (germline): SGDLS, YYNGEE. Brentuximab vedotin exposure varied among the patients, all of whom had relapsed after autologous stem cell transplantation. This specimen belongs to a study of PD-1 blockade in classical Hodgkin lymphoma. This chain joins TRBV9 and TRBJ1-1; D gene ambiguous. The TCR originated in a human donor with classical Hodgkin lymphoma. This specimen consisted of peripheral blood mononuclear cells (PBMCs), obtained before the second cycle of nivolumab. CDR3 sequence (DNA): TGTGCCAGCAGCGTAGATGAGGGCAGGAACACTGAAGCTTTCTTT. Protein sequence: CASSVDEGRNTEAFF.